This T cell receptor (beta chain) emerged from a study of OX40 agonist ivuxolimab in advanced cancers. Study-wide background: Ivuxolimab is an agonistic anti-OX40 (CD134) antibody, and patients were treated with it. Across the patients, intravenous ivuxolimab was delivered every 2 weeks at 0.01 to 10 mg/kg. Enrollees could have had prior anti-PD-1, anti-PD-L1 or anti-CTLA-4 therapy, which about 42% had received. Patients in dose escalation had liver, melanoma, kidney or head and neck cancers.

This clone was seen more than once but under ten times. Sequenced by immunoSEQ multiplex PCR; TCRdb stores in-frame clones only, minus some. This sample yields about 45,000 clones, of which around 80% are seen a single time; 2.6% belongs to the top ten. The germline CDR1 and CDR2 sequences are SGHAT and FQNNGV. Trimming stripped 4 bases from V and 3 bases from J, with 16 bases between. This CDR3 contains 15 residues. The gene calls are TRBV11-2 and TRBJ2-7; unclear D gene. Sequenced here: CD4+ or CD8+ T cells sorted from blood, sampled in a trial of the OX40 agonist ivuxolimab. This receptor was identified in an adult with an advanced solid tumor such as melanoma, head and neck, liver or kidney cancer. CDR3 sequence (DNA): TGTGCCAGCAGCTCGCATGTAGACCCCAACTACGAGCAGTACTTC. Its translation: CASSSHVDPNYEQYF.